Following are 14 T cell receptor beta chains from one sample sequenced in a study of blood T cell repertoires in COVID-19. Assay: immunoSEQ multiplex PCR; the TCRdb copy retains only in-frame clones and omits some. The sample yields 200,000 to 250,000 clones, around 90% seen once. Sequencing was done on a sample of peripheral blood. These receptors were taken from a man aged 55 to 70 who had recovered from COVID-19.

The V call is TRBV5-4, the J call TRBJ1-2; D is perhaps TRBD1 (6 bases). The V gene's germline CDR1 is SGHNT and CDR2 YYREEE (reference sequence). There are 15 residues in the CDR3. V lost 0 bases, J lost 3 bases, and 12 bases lay in between. The chain's CDR3 is CASSLDHKGDYGYTF. The CDR3 DNA is TGTGCCAGCAGCTTGGATCACAAGGGGGACTATGGCTACACCTTC.

The chain recombines TRBV11-3 with TRBJ2-1; 7 bases line up with TRBD2. The CDR3 is 15 residues long. With V trimmed by 5 bases and J by 4 bases, 8 bases remained unmatched. Germline lookup yields CDR1 SGHNT and CDR2 YENEEA. The CDR3 DNA follows: TGTGCCAGCAGCCCCGGGCTAGCGGAGTACAATGAGCAGTTCTTC. This codes for CASSPGLAEYNEQFF.

This clone showed up just once. This chain uses TRBV7-9 with TRBJ2-5; 7 nucleotides match TRBD2. The CDR3 consists of 18 residues. CDR1 and CDR2 from the germline V gene are SEHNR and FQNEAQ (reference sequence). Trimming at V came to 3 bases and at J to 7 bases, leaving 20 bases not matched to a gene. The CDR3 sequence is CASSFRGVEGPSPGTQYF. CDR3 sequence (DNA): TGTGCCAGCAGCTTCCGGGGGGTAGAGGGGCCTTCGCCGGGGACCCAGTACTTC.

The chain combines TRBV7-2 with TRBJ2-7; 9 nucleotides agree with TRBD1. Losses at the gene ends were 5 bases for V and 6 bases for J; bases not matched to a gene: 5. CDR3 size: 13 residues. CDR1 SGHTA and CDR2 FQGNSA come from the germline V gene. CDR3 nucleotides: TGTGCCAGCAGCCAGGACAGGGGTAGCGAGCAGTACTTC. It is translated as CASSQDRGSEQYF. The complete variable domain, with remaining parts taken from reference TRBV7-2 and TRBJ2-7, reads GAGVSQSPSNKVTEKGKDVELRCDPISGHTALYWYRQSLGQGLEFLIYFQGNSAPDKSGLPSDRFSAERTGGSVSTLTIQRTQQEDSAVYLCASSQDRGSEQYFGPGTRLTVT.

On this clone: At one of its ends the junction is not consistent with the germline gene, which may arise from a read error. The rearrangement joins TRBV5-1 to TRBJ2-7; D possibly corresponds to TRBD1 (6 bases). The length of the CDR3 is 14 residues. Germline CDR1 reads SGHRS; CDR2 reads YFSETQ. The CDR3 sequence: CASSLEARGPGWNF. The CDR3 bases are TGCGCCAGCAGCTTGGAAGCCAGGGGCCCCGGTTGGAACTTC.

The chain has TRBV5-1 and TRBJ2-5, with D maybe TRBD1 (6 bases). CDR1 SGHRS and CDR2 YFSETQ come from the germline V gene. CDR3 length: 14 residues. V was clipped by 5 bases and J by 4 bases, with 15 bases between them. This chain's CDR3 is CASRSNPTGETQYF. The CDR3 coding sequence is TGCGCCAGCAGAAGTAACCCGACAGGAGAGACCCAGTACTTC.

Only one count was recorded for this clone. CDR3 in amino acids: CASSSSGQGDGYTF. The CDR3 nucleotides are TGTGCCAGCAGTTCCTCCGGACAGGGTGATGGCTACACCTTC. The V gene is TRBV28, the J gene TRBJ1-2, with 8 bases matching TRBD1. Germline trimming cut 4 bases from V and 6 bases from J; bases unmatched to any gene: 7. The CDR3 runs 14 residues. The V gene's germline CDR1 is MDHEN and CDR2 SYDVKM.

This clone occurred a few times. The J gene is TRBJ2-1, the V gene TRBV9, with D possibly matching TRBD1 (6 bases). The germline CDR1 and CDR2 sequences are SGDLS and YYNGEE. The ends were cut back, 3 bases at V and 15 bases at J, with 16 bases in the middle. CDR3 length equals 12 residues. The CDR3 loop is CASSGSGTSVFF. CDR3 DNA sequence: TGTGCCAGCAGCGGTTCCGGGACAAGTGTGTTCTTC. The whole variable domain, remainder taken from reference TRBV9 and TRBJ2-1, is DSGVTQTPKHLITATGQRVTLRCSPRSGDLSVYWYQQSLDQGLQFLIQYYNGEERAKGNILERFSAQQFPDLHSELNLSSLELGDSALYFCASSGSGTSVFFGPGTRLTVL.

The chain has TRBV28 and TRBJ1-5; 8 bases are a match to TRBD1. Germline CDR1 is MDHEN and CDR2 is SYDVKM. This CDR3 comprises 15 residues. V trimming: 2 bases; J trimming: 7 bases; junction bases outside the gene matches: 7. CDR3 protein: CASSLAGGGRQPQHF. The CDR3 nucleotides are TGTGCCAGCAGTTTAGCAGGGGGCGGAAGACAGCCCCAGCATTTT.

This chain joins TRBV7-3 and TRBJ1-1; possible D gene TRBD1, 6 bases. Germline CDR1 reads SGHTA; CDR2 reads FQGTGA. V was clipped by 5 bases and J by 1 base, with 8 bases between them. The CDR3 length is 13 residues. The CDR3 is CASSTTGNTEAFF. Written as DNA, the CDR3 is TGTGCCAGCAGCACGACAGGGAACACTGAAGCTTTCTTT.

This rearrangement joins TRBV24-1 to TRBJ2-1, with 7 bases identical to TRBD1. The germline V gene encodes CDR1 KGHDR and CDR2 SFDVKD. The CDR3 sequence is 13 residues long. V lost 9 bases, J lost 4 bases, and 5 bases stayed unmatched. The DNA of the CDR3 is TGTGCCACCTCCGGGACAGTTTACAATGAGCAGTTCTTC. It specifies CATSGTVYNEQFF.

This clone was seen a few times. The chain is built from TRBV2 and TRBJ1-2, with 7 positions matching TRBD1. The CDR3 extends over 17 amino acids. Trimming cost V 6 bases and J 4 bases; bases outside gene matches: 17. Germline CDR1 is SNHLY and CDR2 is FYNNEI. The CDR3 bases are TGTGCCAGCAGACACCCCCCAGGACAGGCCTCGGGCTATGGCTACACCTTC. It codes for CASRHPPGQASGYGYTF. The whole variable domain, filled in from reference TRBV2 and TRBJ1-2, reads EPEVTQTPSHQVTQMGQEVILRCVPISNHLYFYWYRQILGQKVEFLVSFYNNEISEKSEIFDDQFSVERPDGSNFTLKIRSTKLEDSAMYFCASRHPPGQASGYGYTFGSGTRLTVV.

V usage is TRBV30 and J usage is TRBJ2-7; TRBD2 matches at 7 bases. The trim removed 2 bases at V and 6 bases at J, leaving 10 bases unmatched. CDR1 and CDR2 from the germline V gene are GTSNPN and SVGIG (reference sequence). The CDR3 has 14 amino acids. This CDR3 reads CAWSLRGGVGEQYF. The CDR3 region has the DNA TGTGCCTGGAGTCTGAGGGGAGGGGTTGGCGAGCAGTACTTC.

This clone was seen a few times. This chain connects TRBV3-1 (or the pseudogene TRBV3-2) to TRBJ1-2; D unclear. The CDR3 extends over 13 amino acids. Trimming stripped 1 base from V and 0 bases from J, with 3 bases between. The germline CDR1 and CDR2 sequences are LGHDT and YNNKEL (reference sequence). CDR3 DNA: TGTGCCAGCAGCCAAGGGCCTAACTATGGCTACACCTTC. Amino acids: CASSQGPNYGYTF.